Each of the 13 T cell receptor beta chains below was sequenced from the same sample in a study of blood T cell repertoires in COVID-19. The method was immunoSEQ multiplex PCR; TCRdb's version includes in-frame clones alone and lacks a portion of them. Of some 65,000 clones in the sample, 70% to 90% were seen once. The source material was peripheral blood. All receptors derive from a man between 40 and 49 years old with COVID-19, enrolled during active disease.

The chain employs TRBV7-5 and TRBJ1-1. TRBV7-5 counts as a pseudogene. The CDR3 runs 12 residues. CDR3 region: CVRSLDEVEAFF. CDR3 nucleotides: TGTGTCAGAAGCTTAGACGAGGTTGAAGCTTTCTTT.

The genes are TRBV27 and TRBJ2-1; possible D gene TRBD2, 6 bases. Trimming removed 3 bases from V and 1 base from J, with 10 bases in between. In germline, CDR1 is MNHEY, CDR2 SMNVEV (reference sequence). This CDR3 has 15 residues. CDR3 region: CASSFIGGSYNEQFF. CDR3 nucleotide sequence: TGTGCCAGCAGTTTTATCGGGGGATCCTACAATGAGCAGTTCTTC.

The genes are TRBV6-5 and TRBJ2-2; 7 bases line up with TRBD2. CDR1 is MNHEY, CDR2 SVGAGI, per germline. CDR3 length: 14 amino acids. V trimming: 6 bases; J trimming: 1 base; junction bases outside the gene matches: 2. The CDR3 DNA reads TGTGCCAGCAGCCTAGCGGAGAACACCGGGGAGCTGTTTTTT. As protein: CASSLAENTGELFF.

The rearrangement links TRBV27 to TRBJ1-5; maybe TRBD1 (6 bases). The V and J ends lost 5 bases and 7 bases respectively, with 15 bases between them. The CDR3 has 14 residues. Germline V CDR1 and CDR2: MNHEY, SMNVEV (reference sequence). CDR3: CASSPGGFRQPQHF. CDR3 coding DNA: TGTGCCAGCAGTCCGGGGGGCTTTCGACAGCCCCAGCATTTT.

This chain connects TRBV7-2 to TRBJ1-4, with TRBD1 matching over 7 bases. The CDR3 has 18 residues. The V and J ends lost 2 bases and 4 bases, in that order; junction bases with no gene match: 13. CDR1 and CDR2 from the germline V gene are SGHTA and FQGNSA. CDR3 protein: CASSLKGALQGINEKLFF. Here the CDR3 DNA reads TGTGCCAGCAGCTTAAAGGGGGCTCTACAGGGGATTAATGAAAAACTGTTTTTT.

This clone was counted a few times. V is TRBV5-1 and J is TRBJ2-7; TRBD1 agrees at 8 bases. The V and J ends lost 7 bases and 3 bases, in that order; junction bases with no gene match: 3. The CDR3 is 12 amino acids. The V gene's germline CDR1 is SGHRS and CDR2 YFSETQ. Here the CDR3 DNA reads TGCGCCAGCGGAGACAGGGGCTACGAGCAGTACTTC. It codes for CASGDRGYEQYF.

A remark on this clone: At the DNA level, this CDR3 is encoded by other sequences in the same sample as well. V usage is TRBV5-1 and J usage is TRBJ2-1; TRBD2 aligns across 8 bases. Losses at the gene ends were 1 base for V and 6 bases for J; bases not matched to a gene: 6. The germline V gene encodes CDR1 SGHRS and CDR2 YFSETQ. The CDR3 has 15 residues. Here the CDR3 reads CASSLLAGGPNEQFF. CDR3 nucleotides: TGCGCCAGCAGCTTGCTGGCGGGGGGACCCAATGAGCAGTTCTTC.

This chain connects TRBV30 to TRBJ2-7; D possibly corresponds to TRBD2 (7 bases). V lost 4 bases, J lost 2 bases, and 15 bases lay in between. The CDR3 is 14 amino acids. The germline gives CDR1 GTSNPN, CDR2 SVGIG (reference sequence). The chain's CDR3 is CAWTLGEGAYEQYF. For the CDR3, the DNA is TGTGCCTGGACCCTCGGGGAGGGGGCCTACGAGCAGTACTTC.

V usage is TRBV6-5 and J usage is TRBJ2-5; D is perhaps TRBD1 (7 bases). Trimming took off 8 bases at V and 0 bases at J, with 10 bases between the two ends. Germline values: CDR1 MNHEY, CDR2 SVGAGI. The CDR3 is 13 amino acids. The DNA of the CDR3 is TGTGCCAGCGCAGGGGGGTACCAAGAGACCCAGTACTTC. This gives the protein CASAGGYQETQYF.

The chain uses TRBV15 and TRBJ2-7; 7 bases fit TRBD2. CDR1 and CDR2 from the germline V gene are LNHNV and YYDKDF (reference sequence). The CDR3 spans 13 residues. V shed 3 bases, J shed 1 base, and the junction held 0 bases outside the gene matches. DNA for the CDR3: TGTGCCACCAGCAGGGGGGGGTCCTACGAGCAGTACTTC. Residues: CATSRGGSYEQYF.

This clone has more than one count but fewer than ten. The V and J genes are TRBV30 and TRBJ1-6; D is ambiguous. Trimming took 8 bases from V and 2 from J, leaving 10 bases between them. Germline CDR1 GTSNPN, CDR2 SVGIG (reference sequence). The CDR3 totals 13 residues. In DNA, the CDR3 is TGTGCCGGCCAGATCGCCTATAATTCACCCCTCCACTTT. Translated, it gives CAGQIAYNSPLHF.

The chain employs TRBV6-1 and TRBJ1-2; tentatively, D is TRBD1 (5 bases). This CDR3 contains 13 residues. Trimming shortened V by 2 bases and J by 9 bases, and 13 bases separated the two germline ends. Germline V gene sequence: CDR1 MNHNS, CDR2 SASEGT. The CDR3 spells CASSETEKGSYTF. As DNA, the CDR3 is TGTGCCAGCAGTGAAACGGAAAAGGGGAGCTACACCTTC.

This clone was seen just once. V and J are TRBV11-2 and TRBJ1-1; 7 bases align to TRBD1. Trimming took 4 bases from V and 3 from J; bases not matched to a gene: 2. Germline CDR1 and CDR2: SGHAT and FQNNGV. The CDR3 runs 13 residues. For the CDR3, the DNA is TGTGCCAGCAGCTCGCAGGGGGACACTGAAGCTTTCTTT. This gives the protein CASSSQGDTEAFF.